A selection of T cell receptor beta chains follows, all from one sample in a study of T cell responses to AZD1222 COVID-19 vaccine. Measured with immunoSEQ multiplex PCR; TCRdb has only the in-frame clones, and not every one. Among about 160,000 clones, just under 95% were seen once, and the ten largest hold roughly 0.9%. This specimen consisted of peripheral blood, obtained on day 0 of AZD1222 vaccination. All receptors derive from an adult in good health. CDR3s include the opening cysteine and the closing phenylalanine or tryptophan. A D gene is named only where the DNA matches it firmly. The size entry is marked missing in some rows and otherwise reads once, few, many or a size class.

V gene: TRBV19
clone size: -
CDR3 length: 16
J gene: TRBJ1-3
D gene: -
CDR3 DNA: TGTGCCAGTAGTGGAAGCCGGGGACTCTCTGGAAACACCATATATTTT
CDR3 protein: CASSGSRGLSGNTIYF

V gene: TRBV27
clone size: once
CDR3 length: 15
J gene: TRBJ1-3
D gene: TRBD1
CDR3 DNA: TGTGCCAGCAGTCTTTACAGGGGGGGCGGAAACACCATATATTTT
CDR3 protein: CASSLYRGGGNTIYF

V gene: TRBV11-3
clone size: -
CDR3 length: 14
J gene: TRBJ2-7
D gene: -
CDR3 DNA: TGTGCCAGCAGCCCCCAAGACGGCGCCTACGAGCAGTACTTC
CDR3 protein: CASSPQDGAYEQYF

V gene: TRBV4-1
clone size: -
CDR3 length: 15
J gene: TRBJ1-4
D gene: -
CDR3 DNA: TGCGCCAGCAGCCAAGACGCAGGTTTTAATGAAAAACTGTTTTTT
CDR3 protein: CASSQDAGFNEKLFF

V gene: TRBV6-1
clone size: -
CDR3 length: 17
J gene: TRBJ2-2
D gene: -
CDR3 DNA: TGTGCCAGCAGTGAAATCGGGTTTACGGGTTACACCGGGGAGCTGTTTTTT
CDR3 protein: CASSEIGFTGYTGELFF

V gene: TRBV19
clone size: -
CDR3 length: 14
J gene: TRBJ1-2
D gene: TRBD1
CDR3 DNA: TGTGCCAGTAGTAGAGAGACAGGGAGCTATGGCTACACCTTC
CDR3 protein: CASSRETGSYGYTF

V gene: TRBV14
clone size: -
CDR3 length: 13
J gene: TRBJ2-3
D gene: -
CDR3 DNA: TGTGCCAGCAGCCAAGGTAACACAGATACGCAGTATTTT
CDR3 protein: CASSQGNTDTQYF

V gene: TRBV5-1
clone size: -
CDR3 length: 13
J gene: TRBJ1-4
D gene: -
CDR3 DNA: TGCGCCAGCAGCCTCCACGGGGGTGAAAAACTGTTTTTT
CDR3 protein: CASSLHGGEKLFF

V gene: TRBV9
clone size: -
CDR3 length: 18
J gene: TRBJ2-6
D gene: TRBD1
CDR3 DNA: TGTGCCAGCAGCGTTGGTGTCAGGGGGCCCACTGGGGCCAACGTCCTGACTTTC
CDR3 protein: CASSVGVRGPTGANVLTF

V gene: TRBV7-2
clone size: -
CDR3 length: 14
J gene: TRBJ1-5
D gene: TRBD1
CDR3 DNA: TGTGCCAGCAGCCTACGGGACAGGAATCAGCCCCAGCATTTT
CDR3 protein: CASSLRDRNQPQHF

V gene: TRBV6-5
clone size: few
CDR3 length: 14
J gene: TRBJ1-6
D gene: -
CDR3 DNA: TGTGCCAGCAGGGAGACACCCCAGAATTCACCCCTCCACTTT
CDR3 protein: CASRETPQNSPLHF

V gene: TRBV5-1
clone size: once
CDR3 length: 14
J gene: TRBJ2-2
D gene: -
CDR3 DNA: TGCGCCAGCAGCCTCAGCACACCGACCGGGGAGCTGTTTTTT
CDR3 protein: CASSLSTPTGELFF

V gene: TRBV6-1
clone size: -
CDR3 length: 15
J gene: TRBJ1-1
D gene: -
CDR3 DNA: TGTGCCAGCAGTGAATACGAGCATATGAACACTGAAGCTTTCTTT
CDR3 protein: CASSEYEHMNTEAFF

V gene: TRBV28
clone size: -
CDR3 length: 14
J gene: TRBJ1-1
D gene: -
CDR3 DNA: TGTGCCAGCAGTTTATTCCGAGGGAACACTGAAGCTTTCTTT
CDR3 protein: CASSLFRGNTEAFF

V gene: TRBV7-9
clone size: -
CDR3 length: 13
J gene: TRBJ1-5
D gene: -
CDR3 DNA: TGTGCCAGCAGCCCAAACGGGAATCAGCCCCAGCATTTT
CDR3 protein: CASSPNGNQPQHF

V gene: TRBV7-2
clone size: -
CDR3 length: 16
J gene: TRBJ1-2
D gene: TRBD1
CDR3 DNA: TGTGCCAGCAGCTTCCAGGGGGAAAGGTTCGGCTATGGCTACACCTTC
CDR3 protein: CASSFQGERFGYGYTF

V gene: TRBV29-1
clone size: -
CDR3 length: 13
J gene: TRBJ2-3
D gene: TRBD1
CDR3 DNA: TGCAGCGGGCACAGGGGCGTTACAGATACGCAGTATTTT
CDR3 protein: CSGHRGVTDTQYF